This is a list of T cell receptor beta chains from one sample in a study of CXCR3-negative and CXCR3-positive naive CD8 T cells. TCRdb reprocessed the 5' RACE reads, with one entry per CDR3 protein and no DNA. This sample's clone table lists over 70,000 distinct CDR3 sequences. Sequencing was performed on naive CXCR3- CD8+ T cells from blood. The receptors originated from a human donor in good health. Some clones in this sample may be carry-over from other donors' samples. CDR3s include the opening cysteine and the closing phenylalanine or tryptophan.

V,J,CDR3
TRBV23-1,TRBJ2-4,CASSQSRNIQYF
TRBV7-9,TRBJ2-2,CASIKGAGELFF
TRBV20-1,TRBJ1-1,CSARQGRAEAFF
TRBV28,TRBJ2-1,CASSFWRESGGNEQFF
TRBV29-1,TRBJ2-1,CSVPIAGGPFNEQFF
TRBV5-4,TRBJ2-3,CASSLAGLAGTTDTQYF
TRBV28,TRBJ2-2,CASSQQGFTGELFF
TRBV5-1,TRBJ2-7,CASSERQESYEQYF
TRBV6-2/TRBV6-3,TRBJ2-7,CASSPGASMYEQYF
TRBV29-1,TRBJ2-2,CSVGRTGSTGELFF
TRBV28,TRBJ2-5,CASSYAGSGGRRETQYF
TRBV3-1,TRBJ2-3,CASSQPLAGNTDTQYF
TRBV7-9,TRBJ2-3,CASSLLAGDDTQYF
TRBV28,TRBJ1-4,CASSSHRGLFF
TRBV28,TRBJ2-7,CASSTGGYEQYF